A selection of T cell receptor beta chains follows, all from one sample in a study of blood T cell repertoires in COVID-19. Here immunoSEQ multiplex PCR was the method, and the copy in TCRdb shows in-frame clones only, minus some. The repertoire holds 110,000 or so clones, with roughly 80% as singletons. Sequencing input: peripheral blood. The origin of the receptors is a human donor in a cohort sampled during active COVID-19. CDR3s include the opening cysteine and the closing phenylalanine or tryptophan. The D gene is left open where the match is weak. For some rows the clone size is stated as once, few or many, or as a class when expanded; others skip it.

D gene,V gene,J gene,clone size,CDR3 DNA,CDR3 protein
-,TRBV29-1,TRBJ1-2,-,TGCAGCGTTGACGCGGGAAATGGCTACACCTTC,CSVDAGNGYTF
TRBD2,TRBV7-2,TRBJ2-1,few,TGTGCCAGCAGCTCCGGACTAGCGGGAGGTGAGGATGAGCAGTTCTTC,CASSSGLAGGEDEQFF
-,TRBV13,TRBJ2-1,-,TGTGCCAGCAGCGCTACGAATGAGCAGTTCTTC,CASSATNEQFF
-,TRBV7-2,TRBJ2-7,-,TGTGCCAGCAGCTTAGAGGTGGTGGAGTACTACGAGCAGTACTTC,CASSLEVVEYYEQYF
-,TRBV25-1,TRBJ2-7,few,TGTGCCAGCAGTGAATCTTATAAGGGGACAACAGACTACGAGCAGTACTTC,CASSESYKGTTDYEQYF
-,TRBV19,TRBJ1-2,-,TGTGCCAGTACCAGAGGTCCGGCACCAGGCTACACCTTC,CASTRGPAPGYTF
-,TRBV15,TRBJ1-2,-,TGTGCCACCAGCAGGTTATCACACGGGACTAACTATGGCTACACCTTC,CATSRLSHGTNYGYTF
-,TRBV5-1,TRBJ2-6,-,TGCGCCAGCGAAACGGGGGCTGGGGCCAACGTCCTGACTTTC,CASETGAGANVLTF
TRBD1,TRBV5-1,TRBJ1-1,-,TGCGCCAGCAGCTTGGGTCAGGGGGCAACTGAAGCTTTCTTT,CASSLGQGATEAFF
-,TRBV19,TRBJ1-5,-,TGTGCCAGTAGTATAGATACGTCGGGCAATCAGCCCCAGCATTTT,CASSIDTSGNQPQHF
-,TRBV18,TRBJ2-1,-,TGTGCCAGCTCACCACTGGTGCTAGGCAATGAGCAGTTCTTC,CASSPLVLGNEQFF
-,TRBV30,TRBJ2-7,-,TGTGCCTGGAGGTGGCAGTCCTACGAGCAGTACTTC,CAWRWQSYEQYF
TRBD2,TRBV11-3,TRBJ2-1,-,TGTGCCAGCAGCGAACGGGCGGGAGGGAGGGATGAGCAGTTCTTC,CASSERAGGRDEQFF
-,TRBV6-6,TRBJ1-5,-,TGTGCCAGCAGTTTAGGACAGAATAGCAATCAGCCCCAGCATTTT,CASSLGQNSNQPQHF
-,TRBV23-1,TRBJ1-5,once,TGCGCCAGCAGTCAATCGTCCGGCAATCAGCCCCAGCATTTT,CASSQSSGNQPQHF
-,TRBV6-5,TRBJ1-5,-,TGTGCCAGCAGCCTAGGACAAAATCAGCCCCAGCATTTT,CASSLGQNQPQHF
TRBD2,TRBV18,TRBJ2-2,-,TGTGCCAGCTCGATCGGACTAGCGACCACCGGGGAGCTGTTTTTT,CASSIGLATTGELFF
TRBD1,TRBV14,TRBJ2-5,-,TGTGCCAGCAGCCAGGCCAGGGGGCTACAAGAGACCCAGTACTTC,CASSQARGLQETQYF
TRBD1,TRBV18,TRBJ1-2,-,TGTGCCAGCTCACCAACCGGGACAGACTATGGCTACACCTTC,CASSPTGTDYGYTF
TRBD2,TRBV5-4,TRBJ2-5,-,TGTGCCAGCAGCTTTGGCGGGGGGAAAGAGACCCAGTACTTC,CASSFGGGKETQYF